Given below is one T cell receptor beta chain in context. This sample is drawn from a study of identical twins. TCRdb re-analysed the 5' RACE reads in MiXCR, keeping a single row per CDR3 protein. Among approximately 220,000 distinct CDR3 sequences listed, around 10% were seen once. This CDR3 is built from 11 residues. Germline CDR1 MNHEY, CDR2 SMNVEV (reference sequence). V was pared by 3 bases and J by 8 bases, with 8 bases between. The chain links TRBV27 to TRBJ2-7; D may correspond to TRBD1 or TRBD2 (5 bases each). The sequence came from a woman younger than 30 in good health. Sequencing was performed on memory (CD45RO+) T cells sorted from blood. The CDR3 sequence is CASSFRGQQYF. CDR3 DNA: TGTGCCAGCAGTTTCCGGGGACAGCAGTACTTC.